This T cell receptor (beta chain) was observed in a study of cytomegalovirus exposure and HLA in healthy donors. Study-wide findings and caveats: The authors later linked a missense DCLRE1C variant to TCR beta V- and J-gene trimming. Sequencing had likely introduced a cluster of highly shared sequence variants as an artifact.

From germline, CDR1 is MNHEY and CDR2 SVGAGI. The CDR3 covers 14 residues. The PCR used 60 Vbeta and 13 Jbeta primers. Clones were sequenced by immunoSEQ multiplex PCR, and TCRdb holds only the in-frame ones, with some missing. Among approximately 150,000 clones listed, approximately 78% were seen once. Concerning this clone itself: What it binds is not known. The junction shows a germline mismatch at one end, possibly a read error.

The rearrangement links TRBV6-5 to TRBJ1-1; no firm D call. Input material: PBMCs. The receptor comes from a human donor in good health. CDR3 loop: CGSGDEGKNTEAFF. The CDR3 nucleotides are TGCGGCAGCGGGGATGAGGGAAAGAACACTGAAGCTTTCTTT.